The present T cell receptor beta chain was sequenced within a study of blood T cells in healthy people across ages. Points from the study as a whole: As naive T cell percentage varied, TCR beta diversity correlated strongly with it.

Sample-barcoded 5' priming and a J-beta primer mix drove a second PCR of about 6 to 11 cycles. From the 5' RACE reads, TCRdb called clonotypes with MiXCR, one entry per CDR3 protein. The sample yields 1,800,000 or so distinct CDR3 sequences, 30% to 40% seen once. Notes on this clonotype: Its target is unknown.

The V segment lost 1 base and the J segment 7 bases; nucleotides outside the gene matches: 10. Germline V gene data show CDR1 as MNHEY and CDR2 as SMNVEV (reference sequence). The length of the CDR3 is 16 residues. The material sequenced was blood. The clonotype originates from a human donor in good health. The chain joins TRBV27 to TRBJ2-1; 7 bases align to TRBD2. CDR3 in DNA: TGTGCCAGCAGTTTATATTCAGGACTAGAGGGTAATGAGCAGTTCTTC. It codes for CASSLYSGLEGNEQFF.